This is a list of T cell receptor beta chains from one sample in a study of T cells in Graves' hyperthyroidism and ophthalmopathy. TCRdb recomputed calls from the multiplex PCR reads with MiXCR, one row per CDR3 protein. The repertoire holds 250,000 to 300,000 distinct CDR3 sequences, with about an eighth as singletons. Sequenced sample: blood. Receptor source: a young woman with Graves' hyperthyroidism that later progressed to Graves' ophthalmopathy. Both conserved end residues are part of each CDR3. D genes are given only for firm matches. Clone size appears in some rows only: once, few, many, or a class for an expanded clone.

len	j_gene	abundance	v_gene	d_gene	CDR3nt	CDR3aa
13	TRBJ1-1	NA	TRBV3-1	NA	TGTGCCAGCAGCCTACAAAGTAACACTGAAGCTTTCTTT	CASSLQSNTEAFF
12	TRBJ2-3	few	TRBV29-1	NA	TGCAGCGTTGTAGGTTTCGGGGATACGCAGTATTTT	CSVVGFGDTQYF
15	TRBJ2-7	many	TRBV6-1	TRBD1	TGTGCCAGCAGTGAAAAGGACAGGGGGCTATACGAGCAGTACTTC	CASSEKDRGLYEQYF
14	TRBJ1-1	many	TRBV30	NA	TGTGCCTGGAGTGTATCCCGATCCGTTTTTGAAGCTTTCTTT	CAWSVSRSVFEAFF
15	TRBJ2-3	NA	TRBV20-1	NA	TGCAGTGCTAGCCCCAAGGCGGCATACACAGATACGCAGTATTTT	CSASPKAAYTDTQYF
13	TRBJ2-1	NA	TRBV19	TRBD2	TGTGCGAGTAGGGTAGCGGGCGGCGATGAGCAGTTCTTC	CASRVAGGDEQFF
15	TRBJ2-1	many	TRBV7-2	NA	TGTGCCAGCAGCTTAACGGCTAGCGAAGGCGATGAGCAGTTCTTC	CASSLTASEGDEQFF
14	TRBJ1-1	medium-sized	TRBV24-1	NA	TGTGCCGGACACAGGGACCTGGGGAACACTGAAGCTTTCTTT	CAGHRDLGNTEAFF
15	TRBJ1-2	many	TRBV4-2	TRBD1	TGTGCCAGCAGCCAAGTTGACAGGGAGGTCGGGGGCTACACCTTC	CASSQVDREVGGYTF
17	TRBJ2-1	few	TRBV4-2	NA	TGTGCCAGCAGCCAAACCCCATGGACTGTGGGTAACAATGAGCAGTTCTTC	CASSQTPWTVGNNEQFF
12	TRBJ2-7	many	TRBV29-1	NA	TGCAGCGTCTACCTGGACAGCTACGAGCAGTACTTC	CSVYLDSYEQYF
17	TRBJ2-3	few	TRBV5-1	NA	TGCGCCAGCAGCTTGAATTTTGCGATACGGGCCGGAGATACGCAGTATTTT	CASSLNFAIRAGDTQYF
13	TRBJ2-1	many	TRBV27	NA	TGTGCCAGCTCCTCCACCTCCTACAATGAGCAGTTCTTC	CASSSTSYNEQFF
15	TRBJ2-1	many	TRBV6-1	TRBD2	TGTGCCAGCATTCTGACTCTGGGGGGGTACAATGAGCAGTTCTTC	CASILTLGGYNEQFF
13	TRBJ1-2	many	TRBV30	TRBD1	TGTGCCTGGAGTAGGCAGGGGGCTAAGGGCTACACCTTC	CAWSRQGAKGYTF
14	TRBJ1-1	few	TRBV6-6	TRBD1	TGTGCCAGCAGTTACCAGGGGGCGGGCACTGAAGCTTTCTTT	CASSYQGAGTEAFF
17	TRBJ2-2	many	TRBV20-1	TRBD2	TGCAGTGCTAGAGATCGCGCTAGCGGGAGTCTGGCCGGGGAGCTGTTTTTT	CSARDRASGSLAGELFF
15	TRBJ2-7	NA	TRBV6-2/TRBV6-3	NA	TGTGCCGGCAGTTACTCGCCAGAAAGATCCTACGAGCAGTACTTC	CAGSYSPERSYEQYF
15	TRBJ1-3	few	TRBV4-1	NA	TGCGCCAGCAGCCAAGTCGGTGGGCAGGGAAACACCATATATTTT	CASSQVGGQGNTIYF
14	TRBJ2-5	many	TRBV6-2/TRBV6-3	TRBD2	TGTGCCAGCAGGAACCTAGCGGAGGGGGAGACCCAGTACTTC	CASRNLAEGETQYF
14	TRBJ2-7	many	TRBV7-9	TRBD1	TGTGCCAGCAACCGACAGGGAGTAGCCTACGAGCAGTACTTC	CASNRQGVAYEQYF
14	TRBJ1-5	many	TRBV7-2	NA	TGTGCCAGCAGCTTTCGGGGGCAATCAGAACCCCAGCATTTT	CASSFRGQSEPQHF
15	TRBJ2-7	NA	TRBV20-1	TRBD2	TGCAGTGCTAAGGGACTAGCGGGAGTAGGCTACGAGCAGTACTTC	CSAKGLAGVGYEQYF
15	TRBJ2-1	NA	TRBV6-4	TRBD2	TGTGCCAGCAGTGACCGCGCGGGGGCCTACAATGAGCAGTTCTTC	CASSDRAGAYNEQFF
15	TRBJ1-5	few	TRBV6-2/TRBV6-3	NA	TGTGCCAGCAGTTACTCGTTGGGGTTGGATCAGCCCCAGCATTTT	CASSYSLGLDQPQHF